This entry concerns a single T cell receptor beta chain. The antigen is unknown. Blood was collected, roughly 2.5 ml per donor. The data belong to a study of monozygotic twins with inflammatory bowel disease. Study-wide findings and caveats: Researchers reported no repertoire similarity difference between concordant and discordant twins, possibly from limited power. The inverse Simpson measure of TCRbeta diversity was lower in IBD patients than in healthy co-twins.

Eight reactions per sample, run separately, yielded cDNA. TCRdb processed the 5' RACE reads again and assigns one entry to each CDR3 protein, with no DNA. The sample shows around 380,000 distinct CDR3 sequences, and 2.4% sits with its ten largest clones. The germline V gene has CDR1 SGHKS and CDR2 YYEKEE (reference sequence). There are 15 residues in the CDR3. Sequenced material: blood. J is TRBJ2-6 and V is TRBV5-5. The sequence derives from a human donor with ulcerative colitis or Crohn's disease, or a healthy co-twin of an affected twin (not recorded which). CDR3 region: CASSYESPGANVLTF.